The 10 T cell receptor beta chains presented below share a single source sample, sequenced in a study of beta chain features in type 1 diabetes. The sequenced template was cDNA made from the entire isolated RNA. TCRdb's table, derived via immunoSEQ multiplex PCR, lists solely in-frame clones and lacks some. The data show under 150,000 clones, about 7% seen once. Material: central memory CD4+ T cells from blood. The receptors stem from a woman younger than 45 in good health.

This clone was recorded a few times. The gene calls are TRBV30 and TRBJ2-7; TRBD2 agrees at 7 bases. The V gene's germline CDR1 is GTSNPN and CDR2 SVGIG (reference sequence). V gave up 3 bases and J gave up 0 bases; unmatched junction bases: 5. The CDR3 spans 14 residues. The CDR3 DNA follows: TGTGCCTGGAGCATAGCGGGCAGCTCCTACGAGCAGTACTTC. This sequence encodes CAWSIAGSSYEQYF. The full variable domain, with the rest looked up from reference TRBV30 and TRBJ2-7, is SQTIHQWPATLVQPVGSPLSLECTVEGTSNPNLYWYRQAAGRGLQLLFYSVGIGQISSEVPQNLSASRPQDRQFILSSKKLLLSDSGFYLCAWSIAGSSYEQYFGPGTRLTVT.

The chain uses TRBV19 and TRBJ2-7, with 7 nucleotides matching TRBD2. The CDR3 has 15 amino acids. Looked up from germline, CDR1 is LNHDA and CDR2 is SQIVND (reference sequence). V was clipped by 4 bases and J by 4 bases; unmatched bases: 10. The CDR3 nucleotides are TGTGCCAGTAGTAAGCCCGGCGGGAGAGGATACGAGCAGTACTTC. Protein product: CASSKPGGRGYEQYF.

This clone was found a few times. A read error may produce the germline difference seen at one junction end. This sequence joins TRBV6-6 and TRBJ1-2; 7 nucleotides align to TRBD1. This CDR3 has 16 residues. Germline loops: CDR1 MNHNY, CDR2 SVGAGI (reference sequence). The CDR3: CASSNSGQRKGYGYTF. The CDR3 DNA follows: TGTGCCAGCAGTAACTCGGGACAGAGAAAGGGCTATGGCTACACCTTC.

The CDR3 DNA reads TGTGCCAGCAGTGAAAGCACTTATGGCTACACCTTC. It translates to CASSESTYGYTF. This chain links TRBV6-1 with TRBJ1-2; unclear D gene. V was clipped by 2 bases and J by 5 bases, with 6 bases between them. Germline CDR1 MNHNS, CDR2 SASEGT. The CDR3 covers 12 residues.

This clone was detected only a few times. The J gene is TRBJ2-1, the V gene TRBV7-2, with D perhaps TRBD1 (5 bases). Deletions cut 1 base from V and 4 bases from J, with 14 bases between. Germline V gene data show CDR1 as SGHTA and CDR2 as FQGNSA. The CDR3 runs to 16 residues. CDR3 coding DNA: TGTGCCAGCAGCTTAGTCCCCTTGACAGATTACAATGAGCAGTTCTTC. Translation: CASSLVPLTDYNEQFF.

The V call is TRBV18, the J call TRBJ2-7, with D tentatively TRBD1 (6 bases). Germline CDR1 KGHSH, CDR2 LQKENI. The CDR3 covers 15 residues. V was pared by 6 bases and J by 4 bases, with 19 bases between. In nucleotides, the CDR3 is TGTGCCAGCTCGAAGGGAAGCGCAGGGGAATACGAGCAGTACTTC. Amino acid sequence: CASSKGSAGEYEQYF.

The rearrangement uses TRBV6-7 and TRBJ2-7; TRBD2 is a possible D gene (6 bases). TRBV6-7 is noted as an ORF with a role that remains uncertain. This CDR3 comprises 15 residues. The V and J ends lost 4 bases and 3 bases respectively, with 16 bases between them. CDR3 amino acids: CASSWEATEGYEQYF. The CDR3 region has the DNA TGTGCCAGCAGTTGGGAGGCTACGGAGGGCTACGAGCAGTACTTC.

There are a few counts of this clone. The J gene is TRBJ2-7, the V gene TRBV5-1; 9 bases align to TRBD2. With V trimmed by 4 bases and J by 2 bases, 7 bases remained unmatched. CDR3 length equals 15 residues. Germline CDR1 is SGHRS and CDR2 is YFSETQ. The CDR3 DNA follows: TGCGCCAGCAGCCCACTTAGCGGGGGTACCTACGAGCAGTACTTC. It yields the protein CASSPLSGGTYEQYF.

The chain uses TRBV5-6 and TRBJ2-1, with D perhaps matching TRBD1 (5 bases). The germline V gene has CDR1 SGHDT and CDR2 YYEEEE. V was clipped by 4 bases and J by 12 bases, with 32 bases between them. This CDR3 region has 18 residues. The CDR3 loop reads CASSQDLEDRALGAAQFF. The CDR3 bases are TGTGCCAGCAGCCAAGATCTCGAGGATCGGGCCCTAGGGGCTGCGCAGTTCTTC.

This clone occurred a few times. The V call is TRBV7-3, the J call TRBJ2-1, with TRBD1 matching 9 bases. Trimming at V came to 5 bases and at J to 8 bases, leaving 13 bases not matched to a gene. Germline V gives CDR1 SGHTA, CDR2 FQGTGA. CDR3 length: 16 amino acids. The CDR3 bases are TGTGCCAGCAGCCCCCACGGATACAGACAGGGGGATGAGCAGTTCTTC. It yields the protein CASSPHGYRQGDEQFF.